Listed here are 30 T cell receptor beta chains from one sample, sequenced in a study of blood T cell repertoires in COVID-19. Clones were sequenced by immunoSEQ multiplex PCR, and TCRdb holds only the in-frame ones, with some missing. The sample lists 180,000 or so clones, around 80% occurring once. Sequences were obtained from peripheral blood. These receptors all stem from a woman of 80 years or more with COVID-19, enrolled during active disease.

The count of this clone is one. The V and J genes are TRBV6-5 and TRBJ1-5; possibly TRBD1 for D (6 bases). The V gene lost 8 bases and the J gene lost 7 bases, with 12 bases spanning the gap. The CDR3 runs 12 residues. Germline CDR1 and CDR2: MNHEY and SVGAGI. In DNA form, the CDR3 reads TGTGCCAGCTCGGGGGGCGAACAGCCCCAGCATTTT. It specifies CASSGGEQPQHF.

The sample holds a few counts of this clone. V and J are TRBV6-5 and TRBJ2-2; TRBD2 might be the D (5 bases). Trimming cost V 0 bases and J 2 bases, with 10 bases left between them. Germline lookup yields CDR1 MNHEY and CDR2 SVGAGI. This CDR3 is 16 amino acids long. The CDR3 protein is CASSYSTGFNTGELFF. DNA of the CDR3: TGTGCCAGCAGTTACTCGACGGGATTTAACACCGGGGAGCTGTTTTTT.

This chain connects TRBV27 to TRBJ1-4, with 9 bases aligning to TRBD1. CDR1 and CDR2 (germline): MNHEY, SMNVEV (reference sequence). This CDR3 spans 17 amino acids. The V segment lost 2 bases and the J segment 0 bases; nucleotides outside the gene matches: 4. The CDR3 DNA reads TGTGCCAGCAGTTTAACCCGGGACAGGGCAACTAATGAAAAACTGTTTTTT. Translating gives CASSLTRDRATNEKLFF.

The J gene is TRBJ1-3, the V gene TRBV7-6, with D possibly TRBD1 on 5 matching bases. With 6 bases removed from V and 2 bases from J, the gap between germline ends came to 14 bases. The germline CDR1 and CDR2 sequences are SGHVS and FNYEAQ. The CDR3 extends over 15 amino acids. CDR3: CASSLLQGTGNTIYF. CDR3 bases: TGTGCCAGCAGTCTGCTTCAGGGTACTGGAAACACCATATATTTT.

The CDR3, as DNA: TGCGCCAGCAGCCCGGGACACCCAAGCAATCAGCCCCAGCATTTT. Its protein product is CASSPGHPSNQPQHF. The J gene is TRBJ1-5, the V gene TRBV4-1, with a weak D call TRBD1 (6 bases). The V and J ends lost 4 bases and 1 base respectively, with 11 bases between them. This CDR3 is built from 15 residues. Looked up from germline, CDR1 is MGHRA and CDR2 is YSYEKL.

The J gene is TRBJ1-1, the V gene TRBV7-2; D is ambiguous. Germline lookup yields CDR1 SGHTA and CDR2 FQGNSA. The CDR3 totals 16 residues. V lost 2 bases and J 2 bases, leaving 15 bases between the germline ends. The CDR3 sequence is CASSLFPLGFNTEAFF. The CDR3 coding sequence is TGTGCCAGCAGCTTATTTCCCCTAGGATTTAACACTGAAGCTTTCTTT.

The rearrangement uses TRBV28 and TRBJ1-4, with TRBD1 matching 10 bases. This CDR3 region has 13 residues. The V gene's germline CDR1 is MDHEN and CDR2 SYDVKM. With 6 bases clipped from V and 6 bases from J, the junction kept 1 base outside the gene matches. The CDR3, as DNA: TGTGCCAGCAGGGGGACAGGGGATGAAAAACTGTTTTTT. Its protein product is CASRGTGDEKLFF. The complete variable domain, with remaining parts taken from reference TRBV28 and TRBJ1-4, reads DVKVTQSSRYLVKRTGEKVFLECVQDMDHENMFWYRQDPGLGLRLIYFSYDVKMKEKGDIPEGYSVSREKKERFSLILESASTNQTSMYLCASRGTGDEKLFFGSGTQLSVL.

The gene calls are TRBV4-1 and TRBJ2-7; a possible D gene is TRBD2 (6 bases). Between the trimmed V and J ends, which lost 1 base and 1 base, there was a span of 11 bases. Germline V gene data show CDR1 as MGHRA and CDR2 as YSYEKL. The CDR3 totals 15 residues. The DNA for the CDR3 is TGCGCCAGCAGCCAAGCGGGAGTACGTTCCTACGAGCAGTACTTC. It is translated as CASSQAGVRSYEQYF.

This chain joins TRBV2 and TRBJ1-3; D remains unclear. The CDR3 runs 16 residues. Germline V lookup: CDR1 SNHLY, CDR2 FYNNEI. The V end lost 5 bases, the J end lost 0 bases, and 14 bases lay between the germline ends. The CDR3 loop is CASSQTGLFSGNTIYF. The CDR3 nucleotides read TGTGCCAGCAGTCAGACGGGGTTGTTCTCTGGAAACACCATATATTTT.

The chain couples TRBV5-1 to TRBJ2-1; 10 positions match TRBD2. This CDR3 is 16 amino acids long. Trimming at V came to 0 bases and at J to 5 bases, leaving 5 bases not matched to a gene. Germline V lookup: CDR1 SGHRS, CDR2 YFSETQ. Written as DNA, the CDR3 is TGCGCCAGCAGCTTGGGGGCTAGCGGGAGAGACAATGAGCAGTTCTTC. Its protein is CASSLGASGRDNEQFF.

The rearrangement links TRBV2 to TRBJ1-2, with 11 bases fitting TRBD1. J lost 6 bases, V lost 4 bases, and 1 base had no gene match. The germline V gene has CDR1 SNHLY and CDR2 FYNNEI. The CDR3 is 13 residues long. This CDR3 reads CASSGTGGDGYTF. Here the CDR3 DNA reads TGTGCCAGCAGTGGGACAGGGGGCGATGGCTACACCTTC.

The chain recombines TRBV4-3 with TRBJ2-3; 8 bases align to TRBD2. The V gene end was trimmed by 1 base and the J gene end by 7 bases; junction bases not matched to a gene: 7. The CDR3 consists of 15 residues. Per germline, CDR1 LGHNA and CDR2 YSLEER. CDR3 DNA sequence: TGCGCCAGCAGCCAAGCAAGGTCTAGCGGGTATACGCAGTATTTT. Amino acids: CASSQARSSGYTQYF.

The CDR3 loop is CASRRGADTQYF. As DNA, the CDR3 is TGTGCCAGTAGACGGGGAGCAGATACGCAGTATTTT. The chain carries TRBV19 and TRBJ2-3, with TRBD2 as a possible D gene (5 bases). CDR3 length: 12 residues. The V and J ends lost 6 bases and 4 bases respectively, with 8 bases between them. Germline values: CDR1 LNHDA, CDR2 SQIVND (reference sequence).

The rearrangement joins TRBV5-5 to TRBJ2-3, with 12 bases identical to TRBD1. With V trimmed by 4 bases and J by 5 bases, 14 bases remained unmatched. CDR1 and CDR2 (germline): SGHKS, YYEKEE (reference sequence). This CDR3 is built from 18 residues. This CDR3 reads CASSHSPVGQGARDTQYF. In nucleotides, the CDR3 is TGTGCCAGCAGCCACTCCCCTGTGGGACAGGGGGCGAGAGATACGCAGTATTTT.

This CDR3 reads CASSLAMSTYEQYF. CDR3 coding DNA: TGTGCCAGCAGCTTAGCTATGAGCACCTACGAGCAGTACTTC. J is TRBJ2-7 and V is TRBV11-2; no clear D gene. V was cut by 1 base and J by 2 bases, with 9 bases left in between. CDR1 SGHAT and CDR2 FQNNGV come from the germline V gene. The CDR3 has 14 residues.

The rearrangement joins TRBV19 to TRBJ2-7; TRBD2 matches at 10 bases. In germline, CDR1 is LNHDA, CDR2 SQIVND (reference sequence). The V gene end was trimmed by 5 bases and the J gene end by 3 bases; junction bases not matched to a gene: 7. The CDR3 contains 15 residues. CDR3 loop: CASSPSGRASYEQYF. CDR3 nucleotide sequence: TGTGCCAGTAGTCCGAGCGGGAGGGCCAGCTACGAGCAGTACTTC.

V is TRBV19 and J is TRBJ2-1; 10 positions match TRBD2. Germline V gene lookup returns CDR1 LNHDA and CDR2 SQIVND (reference sequence). Trimming took 2 bases from V and 7 from J; bases not matched to a gene: 17. The CDR3 sequence is 19 residues long. The CDR3 bases are TGTGCCAGTAGTATACGGCCTAGCGGGAGTAACCTAGGGAGGAATGAGCAGTTCTTC. Its protein product is CASSIRPSGSNLGRNEQFF.

The chain couples TRBV27 to TRBJ2-7; D might be TRBD2 (6 bases). The CDR3 has 15 amino acids. The V and J ends lost 8 bases and 0 bases respectively, with 17 bases between them. CDR1 is MNHEY and CDR2 is SMNVEV in the germline V gene (reference sequence). This CDR3 reads CASPSAGTVSYEQYF. In DNA form, the CDR3 reads TGTGCCAGCCCTTCGGCGGGGACTGTCTCCTACGAGCAGTACTTC.

The V call is TRBV6-5, the J call TRBJ1-2, with 7 positions matching TRBD1. CDR3 length equals 13 residues. CDR1 MNHEY and CDR2 SVGAGI come from the germline V gene. Trimming cost V 6 bases and J 4 bases; bases outside gene matches: 5. The CDR3 nucleotides read TGTGCCAGCAGCCAGACAGGGCTCTATGGCTACACCTTC. It translates to CASSQTGLYGYTF.

The CDR3 here is CASSLDTGLVTDTQYF. The CDR3, as DNA: TGTGCCAGCTCACTGGATACGGGACTAGTCACAGATACGCAGTATTTT. This chain links TRBV18 with TRBJ2-3; 8 bases are a match to TRBD2. V dropped 4 bases and J dropped 2; count of bases not matched to a gene: 8. The germline V gene encodes CDR1 KGHSH and CDR2 LQKENI. The CDR3 totals 16 residues.

In this sample, this clone turned up a few times. CDR3 coding DNA: TGTGCCAGCAGCTTAGGATTTGGTAGCGGGAGGACGCTCATCGGGGAGCTGTTTTTT. It is translated as CASSLGFGSGRTLIGELFF. This rearrangement joins TRBV7-2 to TRBJ2-2, with 10 bases lining up with TRBD2. Trimming at V came to 1 base and at J to 7 bases, leaving 15 bases not matched to a gene. Germline assignment: CDR1 SGHTA and CDR2 FQGNSA. The CDR3 is 19 amino acids.

The V gene is TRBV7-2, the J gene TRBJ2-7; 9 bases line up with TRBD2. The CDR3 covers 15 residues. Germline lookup yields CDR1 SGHTA and CDR2 FQGNSA. With V trimmed by 2 bases and J by 2 bases, 4 bases remained unmatched. This CDR3 is CASSLHSGGPYEQYF. CDR3 DNA: TGTGCCAGCAGCTTACATAGCGGGGGCCCCTACGAGCAGTACTTC.

This clone turned up a few times. J is TRBJ1-4 and V is TRBV30; 8 positions match TRBD1. CDR3 length: 16 residues. Germline V gives CDR1 GTSNPN, CDR2 SVGIG (reference sequence). V was pared by 3 bases and J by 5 bases, with 11 bases of the junction left unmatched. In DNA form, the CDR3 reads TGTGCCTGGAGCATCAGAGCCGGGACAGGCAATGAAAAACTGTTTTTT. Translated: CAWSIRAGTGNEKLFF. Based on the CDR3 plus reference TRBV30 and TRBJ1-4, the full variable domain is SQTIHQWPATLVQPVGSPLSLECTVEGTSNPNLYWYRQAAGRGLQLLFYSVGIGQISSEVPQNLSASRPQDRQFILSSKKLLLSDSGFYLCAWSIRAGTGNEKLFFGSGTQLSVL.

This chain links TRBV6-2 or TRBV6-3 with TRBJ2-5; D is undetermined. V was trimmed by 1 base and J by 1 base, leaving 7 bases between them. The CDR3 totals 14 residues. Germline V gives CDR1 MNHEY, CDR2 SVGEGT. The CDR3 bases are TGTGCCAGCAGTTACTGGAGCATCCAAGAGACCCAGTACTTC. Its translation is CASSYWSIQETQYF.

This rearrangement joins TRBV19 to TRBJ2-1, with a weak D call TRBD2 (6 bases). This CDR3 contains 15 residues. The germline V gene encodes CDR1 LNHDA and CDR2 SQIVND (reference sequence). The V and J ends lost 5 bases and 8 bases respectively, with 19 bases between them. The CDR3 DNA is TGTGCCAGTAGTCCGGGGGACGGACTCAACCATGAGCAGTTCTTC. This sequence encodes CASSPGDGLNHEQFF.

The chain combines TRBV2 with TRBJ1-2; D not certain. Trimming cost V 2 bases and J 4 bases, with 14 bases left between them. Germline V gives CDR1 SNHLY, CDR2 FYNNEI. There are 15 residues in the CDR3. The DNA for the CDR3 is TGTGCCAGCAGTGAACCCCGACGGACTCCCTATGGCTACACCTTC. Amino acid sequence: CASSEPRRTPYGYTF.

This clone was seen once. The J gene is TRBJ2-1, the V gene TRBV18; 10 bases are shared with TRBD1. The CDR3 length is 15 residues. The trim removed 6 bases at V and 6 bases at J, leaving 8 bases unmatched. Germline CDR1 is KGHSH and CDR2 is LQKENI. CDR3 in DNA: TGTGCCAGCTCTCGCCGGGACAGGGGTTCCAATGAGCAGTTCTTC. Amino acid sequence: CASSRRDRGSNEQFF.

The chain links TRBV18 to TRBJ2-5, with 9 bases matching TRBD1. The germline V gene encodes CDR1 KGHSH and CDR2 LQKENI. The CDR3 consists of 14 residues. J gave up 2 bases and V 3 bases, and 1 base lay outside the gene matches. The DNA for the CDR3 is TGTGCCAGCTCACCGACAGGGGGACAAGAGACCCAGTACTTC. Translation: CASSPTGGQETQYF. The full variable domain, rest sourced from reference TRBV18 and TRBJ2-5, is NAGVMQNPRHLVRRRGQEARLRCSPMKGHSHVYWYRQLPEEGLKFMVYLQKENIIDESGMPKERFSAEFPKEGPSILRIQQVVRGDSAAYFCASSPTGGQETQYFGPGTRLLVL.

In DNA form, the CDR3 reads TGTGCCAGCAGCTTAGTGACTAGCGGAACTGAGCAGTTCTTC. Its translation is CASSLVTSGTEQFF. The J gene is TRBJ2-1, the V gene TRBV11-2; 9 bases match TRBD2. Germline V gene lookup returns CDR1 SGHAT and CDR2 FQNNGV. This CDR3 contains 14 residues. The trim removed 1 base at V and 9 bases at J, leaving 4 bases unmatched.

The J gene is TRBJ2-7, the V gene TRBV3-1 (or the pseudogene TRBV3-2); TRBD2 might be the D (5 bases). This CDR3 has 13 amino acids. Trimming stripped 3 bases from V and 6 bases from J, with 12 bases between. Germline-derived CDR1 and CDR2 are LGHDT and YNNKEL (reference sequence). The CDR3 bases are TGTGCCAGCAGCCACTTGGGAGACGGCGAGCAGTACTTC. It is translated as CASSHLGDGEQYF.